Detailed here is one TCR beta chain. The specificity of this receptor is unknown. No base quality values were provided; no much bigger clone lies one nucleotide off. This specimen belongs to a study of cytomegalovirus exposure and HLA in healthy donors (dated by TCRdb to about 2017). About the study as a whole: An earlier analysis of approximately 550 of the donors reported approximately 270 Gb of sequence data and 117 million unique TCR beta sequences from 190 million or so T cells. The study combined high-throughput TCR immunosequencing, statistical association of individual TCRs with disease status, and machine learning to predict cytomegalovirus infection status. Genome-wide SNP genotypes for about 65% of the 666 donors were used in a later genetic analysis, which treated that subset as a discovery cohort. Both class I and class II loci were covered by HLA typing, at four-digit resolution. Several DR-DQ haplotypes were handled as single units for association and clustering because linkage in the cohort was strong. Donor age, sex, ethnicity and CMV serostatus were compiled together with the repertoire data. About 300 gigabases of sequencing data and 70 million to 85 million unique TCR sequences were included in an early release covering about 600 HLA-typed donors. On average, about 240,000 unique TCR beta nucleotide sequences were sequenced per donor among 350 to 400 genotyped donors of the cohort, with roughly 18% of those sequences being non-productive. The aim of the study was to test whether cataloging public T cell receptors could identify signatures of past pathogen exposure. Rather than using new phenotypic data, the later analysis identified candidate immune exposures from TCR beta sequences and from how often those sequences occurred across donors. The number of typed donors differed by locus: 629-630 for A, B, C, DRB1 and DQB1; 500 to 550 for DQA1; 600 to 610 for DPA1; and around 450 for DPB1. A later analysis re-examined previously published TCR beta repertoires from roughly 650 donors and added high-resolution HLA genotyping to investigate patterns of TCR occurrence. The study profiled the T cell repertoires of approximately 700 subjects by immunosequencing and related them to cytomegalovirus serostatus. Among the approximately 430 genotyped donors, approximately 77% belonged to the genetic ancestry cluster associated with self-reported Caucasian donors. All discovery cohort repertoires had been generated on a single sequencing platform. An earlier analysis of some 600 of the donors applied high-throughput TCR beta sequencing to assess whether each TCR beta V gene segment acted as functional or pseudogenic. Along with the roughly 710-subject first cohort, a separate validation cohort of more than 90 different subjects was used. Paper-wide results and their limitations: Most TCR sequences were seen in very few donors, while some public TCRs were found in many individuals. A cluster of highly shared sequence variants was judged likely to be a technical artifact of the sequencing pipeline. A later analysis found that most CMV-associated TCR beta chains appeared HLA-restricted, with HLA associations seemingly driven largely by CMV exposure. The study listed 150 to 200 TCR beta chains as associated with cytomegalovirus. Assigning TCR associations to individual alleles was difficult when HLA alleles, especially DR and DQ, strongly co-occurred. Because HLA typing was unavailable for some donors at each locus, only the typed subset was used in association tests. A further reported finding was that TCR beta sequences accurately predicted the HLA-A and HLA-B alleles for most subjects in the first cohort. In a later analysis, several top co-occurrence clusters were reported to appear linked to parvovirus B19, influenza, CMV and Epstein-Barr virus. In a later genetic analysis, fewer N-insertions in productive TCRs were reported among donors in an Asian-associated ancestry cluster than the roughly 700-donor mean. Presence/absence analyses assumed roughly uniform sequencing depth across donors, an assumption that may not hold. Cytomegalovirus status was reported to be diagnosed by the classifier with high specificity and sensitivity in both the original and validation cohorts. In a later analysis, TCR association rates were found to vary across HLA loci, with the most associated TCRs seen for DRB1 alleles and the fewest for HLA-C alleles. According to the authors, the approach could potentially be generalized to other disease states and immunological phenotypes. Three of the identified cytomegalovirus-associated TCR beta chains were confirmed in vitro to be specific for cytomegalovirus antigens. In an earlier analysis of 500 to 650 of the donors, most TCR beta V segments appeared in productive rearrangements about 87% or about 30% of the time, broadly matching IMGT annotations. The 87-base-pair reads could not distinguish some IMGT-functional V segments, including TRBV6-2 and TRBV6-3, so those segments were excluded. Specific HLA alleles were associated with roughly 16,000 TCR beta sequences at a false discovery rate of 0.05 in a later analysis. Compared with equally common non-associated chains, HLA-associated TCR beta chains in a later analysis were more clonally expanded and had lower generation probabilities. Correlated functional status among segregating V segments might reflect linkage disequilibrium, but an unknown experimental factor could not be ruled out. In this cohort, only TCR beta chains were sequenced, and detectable features were limited by the absence of alpha or paired-chain data. Immune exposure information for the cohort was limited to CMV serostatus. A later genetic analysis associated a missense DCLRE1C variant with V-gene and J-gene trimming of TCR beta chains, and an independent cohort replicated the association. The earlier analysis of about 600 of the donors excluded some 15 rarely observed V segments, including chromosome 9 orphons, because counts were too low.

The cohort comprised some 730 healthy bone marrow donors. At the time of sampling, all cohort members were nominally healthy, though unrecorded immune exposures were likely present. The donor was CMV seropositive and was included in the group of 300 or so seropositive cohort members. Every donor gave a peripheral blood sample, and the peripheral blood mononuclear cells from that sample were used for TCR beta sequencing. The Qiagen DNeasy Blood Extraction Kit was used to extract genomic DNA from the blood cell samples. The receptor library was made with the immunoSEQ multiplex PCR assay. A mixture of 60 forward primers for TCR Vbeta segments and 13 reverse primers for TCR Jbeta segments was used in the multiplex PCR. Amplification of the CDR3 region of rearranged TCR beta genes was performed with a multiplex PCR assay on genomic DNA. On the Illumina HiSeq System, the amplified TCR beta libraries were sequenced as 87-base-pair reads. The authors' pipeline ran thus. A later analysis counted some 80 million unique TCR beta chains across the 670 or so repertoires, and 10 million to 12 million of these chains were shared by at least two donors. Raw reads were error-corrected and collapsed into unique sequences by a nearest-neighbor algorithm in which closely related sequences were merged to remove PCR and sequencing errors. Alignment of CDR3 sequences to IMGT reference sequences was used to assign V, D and J gene segments. For a sequence to be retained, at least a six-nucleotide match to both a V gene segment and a J gene segment was required. A rearrangement counted as productive if the CDR3 had no stop codons and remained in frame with V and J, and every other rearrangement counted as non-productive. CDR3 was defined by IMGT convention, running from the second conserved V-encoded cysteine to the conserved J-encoded phenylalanine. The earlier analysis of roughly 590 of the donors excluded any sequence lacking an unambiguous match to a single V gene segment. An earlier analysis of 587 of the donors classified V segments as functional when productive rearrangements were above 56.7% and as segregating when the standard deviation between donors was above 5%. A statistical classification framework was built to diagnose cytomegalovirus status from the catalog of TCR beta chain sequences. In a later analysis, V and J genes were assigned by comparing TCR nucleotide sequences against IMGT/GENE-DB human TR gene sequences. In a later analysis, CDR3 sequences and most-parsimonious VDJ recombination scenarios were assigned using the TCRdist pipeline. In a later analysis, each TCR beta chain was defined by its CDR3 amino acid sequence together with its V-gene family, and reads lacking a unique V-gene family were excluded. To address suspected cross-contamination and a sequencing artifact, a later analysis removed roughly 640 highly shared, low-generation-probability nucleotide sequences. For each public chain, a later analysis derived a clonal expansion index from normalized ranks of inferred template counts within each repertoire. Generation probabilities in a later analysis came from a VDJ recombination model fitted to out-of-frame rearrangements, and those results were checked against IGoR. A later analysis scored TCR-TCR, TCR-HLA and TCR-CMV co-occurrence with hypergeometric tests, applying a repertoire-size bias correction to TCR pairs. In a later analysis, false discovery rates were estimated by permuting HLA or CMV assignments 20 times. In a later analysis, co-occurring TCRs were grouped using DBSCAN, and TCRdist sequence similarity was added for clustering within HLA-allele-positive subsets. Repertoires with fewer than 30,000 or more than 120,000 public chains, plus five repertoires with anomalous nucleotide sharing, were excluded from co-occurrence clustering. TCRdb provides this immuneACCESS table in a form limited to in-frame rearrangements. Some clones are lacking; in checked studies, under half of them reflect an unresolved V gene, and why the rest are absent is not known. The V and J calls and clone size are taken from that table; D and trimming were inferred from the DNA. In this sample the table shows 150,000 to 200,000 clones, around three quarters of which occur a single time. 13% to 15% of the sample comes from the top ten.

V drops 3 bases and J drops 0 bases, leaving 5 bases in between. The germline V gene yields MNHNS for CDR1 and SASEGT for CDR2. Counted from cysteine to phenylalanine, this CDR3 has 14 amino acids. Only the CDR3 part of the read is kept: 42 bases, read in frame from the first base. The clonotype originates from a woman in her thirties in good health and CMV-seropositive. Sequences were obtained from PBMCs. Recombination joined TRBV6-1 with TRBJ1-4; the D gene remains uncertain. The CDR3 protein is CASSDSATNEKLFF. The sequenced DNA: TGTGCCAGCAGTGACAGTGCAACTAATGAAAAACTGTTTTTT.